This T cell receptor (beta chain) comes out of a study of T cells expressing NK-cell markers. Study in general: Beta-chain profiling covered CD3+CD56+NKG2C+, CD3+CD56+NKG2C- and CD3+CD56-NKG2C+ sorted subsets.

CDR1 and CDR2 (germline): GTSNPN, SVGIG (reference sequence). This CDR3 is built from 15 residues. TCRdb re-called the 5' RACE reads and shows each CDR3 protein once, DNA omitted. This sample's clone table lists about 150,000 distinct CDR3 sequences. The sequencing input was blood T cells: a sorted CD56 or NKG2C T cell subset, CD4+ or CD8+ T cells, or bulk PBMC T cells (not recorded which). The TCR was taken from a woman between 50 and 59 years old in good health. The rearrangement links TRBV30 to TRBJ2-1; TCRdb calls TRBD1, which cannot be checked without DNA. The CDR3 protein is CAWDPREISYNEQFF. Variable domain in full (rest from reference TRBV30 and TRBJ2-1): SQTIHQWPATLVQPVGSPLSLECTVEGTSNPNLYWYRQAAGRGLQLLFYSVGIGQISSEVPQNLSASRPQDRQFILSSKKLLLSDSGFYLCAWDPREISYNEQFFGPGTRLTVL.